These 19 T cell receptor beta chains were all obtained from the same sample, sequenced in a study of blood T cell repertoires in COVID-19. TCRdb's table, derived via immunoSEQ multiplex PCR, lists solely in-frame clones and lacks some. The sample holds a few hundred thousand clones, about 91% seen once. Source material: peripheral blood. The receptors stem from a woman between 25 and 40 years old who had recovered from COVID-19.

The chain uses TRBV19 and TRBJ2-1, with 11 bases aligning to TRBD2. The CDR3 is made up of 17 amino acids. Trimming cost V 5 bases and J 5 bases; bases outside gene matches: 11. CDR1 is LNHDA and CDR2 is SQIVND in the germline V gene (reference sequence). The CDR3 here is CASSQSSGGLFNNEQFF. CDR3 DNA sequence: TGTGCCAGTAGTCAGTCTAGCGGGGGGTTATTCAACAATGAGCAGTTCTTC.

The chain is built from TRBV5-1 and TRBJ2-7, with TRBD1 matching over 7 bases. Trimming took 2 bases from V and 3 from J; bases not matched to a gene: 5. Germline-derived CDR1 and CDR2 are SGHRS and YFSETQ. The CDR3 is 14 amino acids. The CDR3 spells CASSFRQGDYEQYF. The CDR3 DNA follows: TGCGCCAGCAGCTTTAGACAGGGCGACTACGAGCAGTACTTC.

The V and J genes are TRBV5-4 and TRBJ1-1; D may be TRBD1 (6 bases). The ends were cut back, 2 bases at V and 7 bases at J, with 12 bases in the middle. Germline V lookup: CDR1 SGHNT, CDR2 YYREEE (reference sequence). This CDR3 region has 13 residues. CDR3 loop: CASSFGTTDEAFF. In DNA, the CDR3 is TGTGCCAGCAGCTTCGGGACAACGGATGAAGCTTTCTTT.

The rearrangement uses TRBV18 and TRBJ1-1; D is possibly TRBD1 (6 bases). Germline V gene data show CDR1 as KGHSH and CDR2 as LQKENI. CDR3 length equals 16 residues. Trimming stripped 2 bases from V and 6 bases from J, with 19 bases between. CDR3: CASSPYSPGAGAEAFF. CDR3 coding DNA: TGTGCCAGCTCACCATATTCCCCGGGGGCGGGAGCTGAAGCTTTCTTT.

This chain uses TRBV5-1 with TRBJ1-1, with TRBD1 matching 9 bases. The V gene's germline CDR1 is SGHRS and CDR2 YFSETQ. The CDR3 contains 13 residues. J lost 11 bases, V lost 4 bases, and 9 bases had no gene match. The CDR3 loop reads CASSRVQGATAFF. The DNA of the CDR3 is TGCGCCAGCAGCCGCGTACAGGGGGCAACGGCTTTCTTT.

The chain is built from TRBV29-1 and TRBJ1-2; TRBD1 might be the D (6 bases). CDR3 length: 16 amino acids. Trimming shortened V by 0 bases and J by 2 bases, and 16 bases separated the two germline ends. The germline V gene encodes CDR1 SQVTM and CDR2 ANQGSEA. The CDR3: CSVEEQGRRSNYGYTF. The CDR3 DNA is TGCAGCGTTGAAGAACAGGGCCGCAGGTCGAACTATGGCTACACCTTC. The variable domain in full, with the rest retrieved from reference TRBV29-1 and TRBJ1-2, is SAVISQKPSRDICQRGTSLTIQCQVDSQVTMMFWYRQQPGQSLTLIATANQGSEATYESGFVIDKFPISRPNLTFSTLTVSNMSPEDSSIYLCSVEEQGRRSNYGYTFGSGTRLTVV.

The genes are TRBV28 and TRBJ2-5, with 8 bases aligning to TRBD1. Trimming cost V 1 base and J 3 bases; bases outside gene matches: 1. The CDR3 contains 14 residues. Germline CDR1 and CDR2: MDHEN and SYDVKM. The CDR3 DNA reads as TGTGCCAGCAGTTTATCAGGGGGCGAAGAGACCCAGTACTTC. It encodes CASSLSGGEETQYF.

This chain joins TRBV9 and TRBJ2-1; the match to TRBD2 covers 8 bases. V trimming: 0 bases; J trimming: 6 bases; junction bases outside the gene matches: 8. Per the germline V gene, CDR1 is SGDLS and CDR2 is YYNGEE. There are 16 residues in the CDR3. CDR3: CASSVAGGGSGNEQFF. CDR3 coding DNA: TGTGCCAGCAGCGTAGCTGGCGGGGGGTCTGGCAATGAGCAGTTCTTC.

The chain is built from TRBV6-5 and TRBJ1-2; TRBD1 matches at 9 bases. With 8 bases clipped from V and 6 bases from J, the junction kept 10 bases outside the gene matches. This CDR3 has 14 residues. The germline gives CDR1 MNHEY, CDR2 SVGAGI. CDR3 sequence reads: CASVNTGGPNGYTF. CDR3 DNA sequence: TGTGCCAGCGTGAATACAGGGGGCCCTAATGGCTACACCTTC.

V is TRBV24-1 and J is TRBJ2-1; 8 bases are a match to TRBD1. The CDR3 has 15 residues. Germline V lookup: CDR1 KGHDR, CDR2 SFDVKD. With 4 bases clipped from V and 7 bases from J, the junction kept 8 bases outside the gene matches. The chain's CDR3 is CATSERGQGKNEQFF. The DNA of the CDR3 is TGTGCCACCAGTGAACGAGGACAGGGTAAGAATGAGCAGTTCTTC.

V is TRBV28 and J is TRBJ2-5, with 11 bases aligning to TRBD1. The CDR3 contains 16 residues. Trimming cost V 8 bases and J 6 bases; bases outside gene matches: 14. CDR1 is MDHEN, CDR2 SYDVKM, per germline. CDR3 amino acids: CASSEGGTGGVKTQYF. The CDR3 DNA follows: TGTGCCAGCTCGGAGGGGGGGACAGGGGGAGTGAAGACCCAGTACTTC.

The rearrangement links TRBV20-1 to TRBJ1-1; D unresolved. The germline V gene has CDR1 DFQATT and CDR2 SNEGSKA (reference sequence). Trimming shortened V by 3 bases and J by 4 bases, and 15 bases separated the two germline ends. The CDR3 sequence is 14 residues long. CDR3 nucleotides: TGCAGTGCTAGTCTCCAGGCGACAAGCACTGAAGCTTTCTTT. Amino acids: CSASLQATSTEAFF.

V and J are TRBV14 and TRBJ2-7; tentative D call: TRBD1 (5 bases). Per the germline V gene, CDR1 is SGHDN and CDR2 is FVKESK. Trimming removed 4 bases from V and 3 bases from J, with 10 bases in between. This CDR3 has 13 residues. The CDR3 is CASSPQVVYEQYF. The CDR3 nucleotides read TGTGCCAGCAGCCCACAGGTAGTCTACGAGCAGTACTTC.

Comment on this clone: Different DNA sequences within this sample yield the same CDR3. The rearrangement uses TRBV5-4 and TRBJ2-3; 8 bases match TRBD2. Germline CDR1 is SGHNT and CDR2 is YYREEE (reference sequence). J lost 1 base, V lost 4 bases, and 8 bases had no gene match. This CDR3 has 16 amino acids. This chain's CDR3 is CASSHTRGAGTDTQYF. The DNA for the CDR3 is TGTGCCAGCAGCCATACGCGGGGGGCCGGCACAGATACGCAGTATTTT.

The rearrangement uses TRBV5-1 and TRBJ1-1; D uncertain. The CDR3 has 14 amino acids. Germline-derived CDR1 and CDR2 are SGHRS and YFSETQ. The V gene lost 2 bases and the J gene lost 0 bases, with 8 bases spanning the gap. Here the CDR3 DNA reads TGCGCCAGCAGCTTACAGATTATGAACACTGAAGCTTTCTTT. This translates into CASSLQIMNTEAFF.

The J gene is TRBJ2-7, the V gene TRBV5-1, with D possibly matching TRBD1 (5 bases). Per germline, CDR1 SGHRS and CDR2 YFSETQ. Trimming removed 1 base at V and 0 bases at J, with 14 bases between. The CDR3 contains 16 residues. CDR3 DNA: TGCGCCAGCAGCTTGTGGAGACAGAAGTTCTCCTACGAGCAGTACTTC. This gives the protein CASSLWRQKFSYEQYF.

This sequence joins TRBV28 and TRBJ2-1, with TRBD1 matching over 8 bases. Germline CDR1 reads MDHEN; CDR2 reads SYDVKM. The CDR3 is 19 amino acids. The J segment lost 0 bases and the V segment lost 3 bases, leaving 13 bases of the junction unmatched. The CDR3 region has the DNA TGTGCCAGCAGTTTCGGAGGCAGGGGGCCTGAACACTCCTACAATGAGCAGTTCTTC. Its translation: CASSFGGRGPEHSYNEQFF.

This clone was seen only once. This rearrangement joins TRBV15 to TRBJ2-5, with D possibly matching TRBD1 (6 bases). Trimming took 0 bases from V and 5 from J, leaving 16 bases between them. This CDR3 comprises 16 residues. The germline gives CDR1 LNHNV, CDR2 YYDKDF (reference sequence). DNA for the CDR3: TGTGCCACCAGCAGAGATGGTGGGGGCCTCGGGGAGACCCAGTACTTC. This sequence encodes CATSRDGGGLGETQYF.

J is TRBJ2-7 and V is TRBV6-4; a weak D match, TRBD2 (5 bases). Germline lookup yields CDR1 MRHNA and CDR2 SNTAGT. The V end was cut by 2 bases, the J end by 4 bases, with 9 bases between. The CDR3 spans 13 residues. CDR3: CASSDGPGYEQYF. CDR3 nucleotide sequence: TGTGCCAGCAGTGACGGGCCGGGATACGAGCAGTACTTC.